The rows below give T cell receptor beta chains drawn from one sample of a study of T cells after yellow fever vaccination. TCRdb reprocessed the 5' RACE reads via MiXCR and lists one record per CDR3 protein. Here the sample spans about 360,000 distinct CDR3 sequences, more than 5.5% being singletons. Sample: PBMCs, taken 5 days after the yellow fever booster vaccination. The receptor set was obtained from a man aged 25 to 40 who received the YFV17D yellow fever vaccine. Both conserved end residues are part of each CDR3. D genes are given only for firm matches. Only some rows state a clone size, as once, few, many or a class for expanded clones.

clone size	V gene	J gene	D gene	CDR3 DNA	CDR3 protein
-	TRBV7-9	TRBJ2-1	TRBD2	TGTGCCAGCAGGTTTTCTGAACTAGCGGACAATGAGCAGTTCTTC	CASRFSELADNEQFF
few	TRBV7-8	TRBJ1-2	TRBD1	TGTGCCAGCAGCTCGCCTGGTGGACAGGCCCTGGCCTATGGCTACACCTTC	CASSSPGGQALAYGYTF
-	TRBV5-1	TRBJ1-1	-	TGCGCCAGCAGCTTGGGACGCGGGGGGATGAACACTGGAGCTTTCTTT	CASSLGRGGMNTGAFF
many	TRBV7-2	TRBJ1-5	-	TGTGCCAGCAGCCCGGGGAGCAATCAGCCCCAGCATTTT	CASSPGSNQPQHF
-	TRBV9	TRBJ2-3	TRBD2	TGTGCCAGCAGCGTCGGGACTACCACAGATACGCAGTATTTT	CASSVGTTTDTQYF
-	TRBV20-1	TRBJ2-3	-	TGCAGTGCTAGTGTCGAGGGTTTCACAGATACGCAGTATTTT	CSASVEGFTDTQYF
few	TRBV7-9	TRBJ2-3	TRBD1	TGTGCCAGCAGCGACAGGGGCCCACGGGGTACGCAGTATTTT	CASSDRGPRGTQYF
many	TRBV5-1	TRBJ2-7	-	TGCGCCAGCAGCTCCCGGGGGGCGGCCCCCTACGAGCAGTACTTC	CASSSRGAAPYEQYF
many	TRBV7-9	TRBJ2-1	-	TGTGCCAGCAGCTTACCGAGCGAGCAGTTCTTC	CASSLPSEQFF
many	TRBV5-5	TRBJ2-1	-	TGTGCCAGCGGGGGGAACTACAATGAGCAGTTCTTC	CASGGNYNEQFF
-	TRBV11-2	TRBJ2-5	TRBD1	TGTGCCAGCAGCTTAAACGGACAGGGGTATCAGGAGACCCAGTACTTC	CASSLNGQGYQETQYF
-	TRBV5-1	TRBJ1-2	-	TGCGCCAGCAGCTTGGACGGAGACTATGGCTACACCTTC	CASSLDGDYGYTF
few	TRBV24-1	TRBJ2-3	-	TGTGCCACCAGTGATCTGCACAGGGGAGGCAAGGATACGCAGTATTTT	CATSDLHRGGKDTQYF
-	TRBV2	TRBJ2-2	-	TGTCCCAGCACCGAGAGGGACACCGGGGAGCTGTTTTTT	CPSTERDTGELFF
few	TRBV7-2	TRBJ2-7	TRBD1	TGTGCCAGCAGCTCGCCGACAGGGGAAGTCGAGCAGTACTTC	CASSSPTGEVEQYF
-	TRBV4-3	TRBJ2-3	-	TGCGCCAGCAGCCAAGTGCAGGGCGGGACGCAGTATTTT	CASSQVQGGTQYF
few	TRBV20-1	TRBJ2-5	-	TGCAGTGCCCTCGAGGTGGCCCAGTACTTC	CSALEVAQYF
many	TRBV4-3	TRBJ2-7	-	TGCGCCAGCAGCCAAGATCGAGGGTCTGACGAGCAGTACTTC	CASSQDRGSDEQYF
-	TRBV5-1	TRBJ2-3	-	TGCGCCAGCAGCTCGAACCCGACAGGCCCGCAACCTACAGATACGCAGTATTTT	CASSSNPTGPQPTDTQYF
-	TRBV5-5	TRBJ2-7	-	TGTGCCATCAGCCCAGGGATCCTCTACGAGCAGTACTTC	CAISPGILYEQYF
many	TRBV7-2	TRBJ2-5	TRBD1	TGTGCCAGCAGCCCCGACAGGGGAGAGACCCAGTACTTC	CASSPDRGETQYF
-	TRBV7-9	TRBJ2-6	-	TGTGCCAGCAGCTCCAACTCTGGGGCCAACGTCCTGACTTTC	CASSSNSGANVLTF
many	TRBV29-1	TRBJ2-1	-	TGCAGCGTTGAGGTGGATTTTATCTCCGGCAGGGACAATGAGCAGTTCTTC	CSVEVDFISGRDNEQFF
few	TRBV5-1	TRBJ2-1	TRBD2	TGCGCCAGCAGCAGACCGGGGGGAGCCAATGAGCAGTTCTTC	CASSRPGGANEQFF
many	TRBV7-9	TRBJ1-1	-	TGTGCCAGCAGCATGGGGACCCGTGGGACTGAAGCTTTCTTT	CASSMGTRGTEAFF
-	TRBV4-3	TRBJ2-2	-	TGCGCCAGCAGCCAAGATCTAGGGGCGGGGACCTACACCGGGGAGCTGTTTTTT	CASSQDLGAGTYTGELFF
many	TRBV5-1	TRBJ2-2	-	TGCGCCAGCAGCTTCGCCACCGGGGAGCTGTTTTTT	CASSFATGELFF
-	TRBV12-3/TRBV12-4	TRBJ2-1	TRBD2	TGTGCCAGCAGGCAGCGGGAGGGCTCCTACAATGAGCAGTTCTTC	CASRQREGSYNEQFF
few	TRBV7-2	TRBJ2-2	-	TGTGCCAGCAGCTTAATAGGCGGAGCGAACACCGGGGAGCTGTTTTTT	CASSLIGGANTGELFF
-	TRBV7-8	TRBJ2-7	TRBD2	TGTGCCAGCATCCCCACTGAACCGGGACTAGCGGAGCAGTACTTC	CASIPTEPGLAEQYF
few	TRBV10-3	TRBJ1-4	-	TGTGCCATCAGGCAGGGCGCAACTAATGAAAAACTGTTTTTT	CAIRQGATNEKLFF
-	TRBV18	TRBJ2-7	TRBD2	TGTGCCAGCTCACCAGGGCTAGCGGGAGACAAGTCCTACGAGCAGTACTTC	CASSPGLAGDKSYEQYF
-	TRBV20-1	TRBJ2-7	TRBD1	TGCAGTGCTAGACAGGGGGAAGTAACCTACGAGCAGTACTTC	CSARQGEVTYEQYF
few	TRBV20-1	TRBJ1-5	-	TGCAGTGCTACCCAGTCTAGCAATCAGCCCCAGCATTTT	CSATQSSNQPQHF
many	TRBV20-1	TRBJ1-1	-	TGCAGTGCTAGTCGGGGGACTGAAGCTTTCTTT	CSASRGTEAFF
few	TRBV20-1	TRBJ2-7	-	TGCAGTGTATTAAGCGAGCAGTACTTC	CSVLSEQYF
-	TRBV29-1	TRBJ1-2	TRBD1	TGCAGCGTAGGACAGGGGGACTATGGCTACACCTTC	CSVGQGDYGYTF